This TCR beta chain emerged from a study of post-analysis software for immune sequencing data (dated by TCRdb to between 2014 and 2017). For context, the study as a whole: Recorded disease courses included relapsing-remitting, secondary progressive and progressive-relapsing multiple sclerosis, with some patients lacking subtype annotation. The patient repertoires were compared against around eleven previously published healthy control repertoires obtained from donors aged about 6 to 27 years. A subset of samples was prepared in parallel using single-end sample barcoding, then pooled and co-amplified after Illumina adapter ligation. The paper as a whole reports these results and caveats: Significantly lower normalized Chao1 diversity was found in multiple sclerosis patients than in controls, suggesting substantial peripheral T-cell clonal expansion. When samples were clustered directly using the F measure, samples prepared in the same batch co-clustered strongly, which prompted a batch-effect correction. The multiple sclerosis patient group was slightly younger than the control group.

Libraries came from PCR. Sequenced using an Illumina HiSeq 2500. To reduce PCR and sequencing biases, unique molecular identifiers were incorporated into the TCR beta cDNA libraries. Some 500,000 cDNA molecules were obtained per 1 to 10 million input T cells, so each molecule approximated one T cell. The patient libraries were prepared and sequenced with the same protocol used for the earlier healthy control dataset. Samples belonging to the same batch were prepared together, multiplexed and sequenced on a shared HiSeq lane. In the authors' own workflow: Raw barcoded reads were processed with MIGEC, discarding single-read molecular identifier groups before consensus assembly and CDR3 extraction. Clonotype tables were post-analysed with VDJtools, normalizing diversity by down-sampling all datasets to the smallest sample size. Repertoire overlap clustering matched CDR3 amino acid but not nucleotide sequences to correct batch-related cross-sample contamination. TCRdb handled the public reads itself, with Q25 trimming in fastp and clone calling in MiXCR, and kept productive beta chains. Every entry covers one CDR3 protein and lists the most common genes and DNA from its rows. Clone size and V and J calls follow TCRdb, not the original study. The sample contains fewer than 600,000 distinct CDR3 sequences, nearly 45% of them found a single time. Roughly 12% of the sample is in the top ten clones.

Remarks on this clonotype: Its target antigen remains unknown. No base-level quality is on record; no much larger clone is a single base apart.

To demonstrate the VDJtools post-analysis software, the study profiled TCR beta repertoires from the peripheral blood of 13 young patients with multiple sclerosis. The patients with multiple sclerosis were children and adolescents between about 6 and 15 years of age. Sequences were obtained from blood. The source of this sequence is a girl aged 10 to 17 with multiple sclerosis.

The CDR3 protein: CASSLDTGTGFSGANVLTF. At the DNA level, the sequence is TGCGCCAGCAGCTTGGACACCGGGACAGGGTTCTCTGGGGCCAACGTCCTGACTTTC. The V and J segments used are TRBV5-1 and TRBJ2-6; TRBD1 agrees with 9 junctional bases. Here V drops 0 bases and J drops 0 bases, and the junction holds 7 bases not matched to any gene. CDR1 and CDR2, per the germline V gene, are SGHRS and YFSETQ. From cysteine to phenylalanine, the CDR3 is 19 amino acids long. Of all the DNA, just the CDR3 is kept, 57 bases in frame from base 1.